Shown below are 21 T cell receptor beta chains from a single sample sequenced in a study of CD8 T cells in Susac syndrome. RNA amounts of roughly 0.5 to 1 ug underwent reverse transcription with random hexamers. TCRdb re-called the immunoSEQ multiplex PCR reads through MiXCR, storing one row per CDR3 protein. The sample lists about 130,000 distinct CDR3 sequences, just under 95% occurring once. Sequenced: CD4+ T cells from PBMCs. The receptors originated from a human donor in good health.

The chain has TRBV18 and TRBJ2-1; unclear D gene. Deletions cut 3 bases from V and 9 bases from J, with 21 bases between. This CDR3 is built from 16 residues. Looked up from germline, CDR1 is KGHSH and CDR2 is LQKENI. The CDR3 sequence is CASSPQRYVAQSEQFF. In DNA form, the CDR3 reads TGTGCCAGCTCACCGCAACGGTACGTCGCGCAGAGTGAGCAGTTCTTC.

The genes are TRBV7-2 and TRBJ1-1; D gene uncertain. V shed 5 bases and J shed 7 bases, with 11 bases lying between them. Per germline, CDR1 SGHTA and CDR2 FQGNSA. The CDR3 consists of 12 residues. The CDR3 spells CASSPSKFEAFF. The DNA of the CDR3 is TGTGCCAGCAGCCCCTCCAAATTTGAAGCTTTCTTT.

The chain carries TRBV7-9 and TRBJ1-6; D unclear. Germline V CDR1 and CDR2: SEHNR, FQNEAQ (reference sequence). The CDR3 consists of 15 residues. Between the trimmed V and J ends, which lost 7 bases and 7 bases, there was a span of 17 bases. CDR3 region: CASTPMGTGNSPLHF. In DNA, the CDR3 is TGTGCCAGCACCCCGATGGGCACCGGGAATTCACCCCTCCACTTT.

This sequence joins TRBV15 and TRBJ1-1, with D perhaps matching TRBD1 (6 bases). V shed 3 bases and J shed 3 bases, with 11 bases lying between them. This CDR3 has 14 residues. CDR1 and CDR2 from the germline V gene are LNHNV and YYDKDF (reference sequence). The CDR3 bases are TGTGCCACCAGCAGGGAACAGGGTGACACTGAAGCTTTCTTT. Protein sequence: CATSREQGDTEAFF.

The V gene is TRBV5-4, the J gene TRBJ2-7, with a tentative D call TRBD2 (6 bases). V was pared by 4 bases and J by 5 bases, with 13 bases between. Germline V CDR1 and CDR2: SGHNT, YYREEE (reference sequence). CDR3 length: 13 amino acids. The CDR3 nucleotides are TGTGCCAGCAGCCCCCTCGGAGGGAACGAGCAGTACTTC. Its translation is CASSPLGGNEQYF.

The J gene is TRBJ2-1, the V gene TRBV29-1, with D possibly TRBD1 on 5 matching bases. With 3 bases removed from V and 9 bases from J, the gap between germline ends came to 12 bases. The CDR3 consists of 12 residues. Germline V gene sequence: CDR1 SQVTM, CDR2 ANQGSEA. CDR3 nucleotides: TGCAGCGTTGAGACAGCCCCAAGTGAGCAGTTCTTC. Translated, it gives CSVETAPSEQFF.

V is TRBV3-1 and J is TRBJ2-3; the match to TRBD2 covers 8 bases. V lost 1 base, J lost 2 bases, and 5 bases stayed unmatched. The CDR3 runs to 16 residues. CDR1 is LGHDT and CDR2 is YNNKEL in the germline V gene (reference sequence). The CDR3 protein is CASSQGIAGTTDTQYF. CDR3 DNA: TGTGCCAGCAGCCAAGGTATAGCGGGAACCACAGATACGCAGTATTTT.

The chain recombines TRBV5-1 with TRBJ1-4; D is perhaps TRBD1 (5 bases). CDR3 size: 15 residues. Per germline, CDR1 SGHRS and CDR2 YFSETQ. V shed 0 bases and J shed 3 bases, with 9 bases lying between them. CDR3 sequence reads: CASSLGGGPNEKLFF. CDR3 in DNA: TGCGCCAGCAGCTTGGGCGGGGGACCTAATGAAAAACTGTTTTTT.

J is TRBJ2-1 and V is TRBV20-1; TRBD1 is a possible D gene (7 bases). Trimming pared 5 bases from V and 0 bases from J, leaving 20 bases between. The germline V gene encodes CDR1 DFQATT and CDR2 SNEGSKA (reference sequence). The CDR3 loop spans 17 amino acids. The CDR3 sequence is CSAPGGGGSGSYNEQFF. CDR3 in DNA: TGCAGTGCTCCAGGGGGTGGGGGTAGCGGCTCCTACAATGAGCAGTTCTTC.

V and J are TRBV7-2 and TRBJ1-3; 8 bases are a match to TRBD1. CDR1 SGHTA and CDR2 FQGNSA come from the germline V gene. There are 15 residues in the CDR3. The V gene end was trimmed by 5 bases and the J gene end by 4 bases; junction bases not matched to a gene: 7. The CDR3 DNA is TGTGCCAGCAGCGTCGACAGGGGAAGAGGAAACACCATATATTTT. As protein: CASSVDRGRGNTIYF.

The J gene is TRBJ1-1, the V gene TRBV5-1, with unresolved D. The CDR3 consists of 13 residues. CDR1 is SGHRS and CDR2 is YFSETQ in the germline V gene. Trimming shortened V by 4 bases and J by 8 bases, and 15 bases separated the two germline ends. The CDR3 DNA sequence: TGCGCCAGCAGCAAGTTACCGATGGCGGAAGCTTTCTTT. Translated, it gives CASSKLPMAEAFF.

The count of this clonotype is one. This chain uses TRBV2 with TRBJ1-1; no clear D gene. This CDR3 has 9 residues. The V gene lost 8 bases and the J gene lost 8 bases, with 6 bases spanning the gap. Germline V gene sequence: CDR1 SNHLY, CDR2 FYNNEI. The CDR3 nucleotides are TGTGCCAGCGGGCGGGAAGCTTTCTTT. It codes for CASGREAFF.

The rearrangement links TRBV27 to TRBJ1-4; D ambiguous. Trimming stripped 2 bases from V and 5 bases from J, with 12 bases between. Germline assignment: CDR1 MNHEY and CDR2 SMNVEV (reference sequence). The CDR3 has 15 amino acids. Here the CDR3 DNA reads TGTGCCAGCAGTTTAAGTGGCCAGATAAATGAAAAACTGTTTTTT. Protein sequence: CASSLSGQINEKLFF.

This chain joins TRBV15 and TRBJ1-1; D remains ambiguous. CDR1 and CDR2 (germline): LNHNV, YYDKDF (reference sequence). The CDR3 has 12 amino acids. The ends were cut back, 5 bases at V and 7 bases at J, with 11 bases in the middle. CDR3 protein: CATSGTGLEAFF. The CDR3 nucleotides are TGTGCCACCAGCGGCACGGGCCTTGAAGCTTTCTTT.

V is TRBV19 and J is TRBJ1-1, with D possibly TRBD1 on 6 matching bases. The CDR3 has 12 residues. From germline, CDR1 is LNHDA and CDR2 SQIVND (reference sequence). V was clipped by 11 bases and J by 1 base, with 11 bases between them. CDR3 in DNA: TGTGCCGGCAGGGGTCCGAACACTGAAGCTTTCTTT. This sequence encodes CAGRGPNTEAFF. The variable domain in full, with the rest retrieved from reference TRBV19 and TRBJ1-1, is DGGITQSPKYLFRKEGQNVTLSCEQNLNHDAMYWYRQDPGQGLRLIYYSQIVNDFQKGDIAEGYSVSREKKESFPLTVTSAQKNPTAFYLCAGRGPNTEAFFGQGTRLTVV.

The genes are TRBV18 and TRBJ1-5; a weak D match, TRBD1 (6 bases). CDR3 length: 13 residues. V was cut by 6 bases and J by 4 bases, with 10 bases left in between. CDR1 and CDR2 from the germline V gene are KGHSH and LQKENI. CDR3 bases: TGTGCCAGCTCCCCGGACAGAAATCAGCCCCAGCATTTT. Its protein product is CASSPDRNQPQHF.

This chain connects TRBV5-1 to TRBJ2-7; possible D gene TRBD2, 7 bases. The CDR3 is made up of 14 amino acids. The germline V gene encodes CDR1 SGHRS and CDR2 YFSETQ. V was pared by 1 base and J by 6 bases, with 14 bases between. The CDR3 DNA reads TGCGCCAGCAGCTTGACAGGGCCGGGGGGCGAGCAGTACTTC. It encodes CASSLTGPGGEQYF.

The gene calls are TRBV5-1 and TRBJ1-5, with 8 bases that match TRBD1. Germline V lookup: CDR1 SGHRS, CDR2 YFSETQ. This CDR3 comprises 15 residues. The ends lost 0 bases at V and 5 bases at J; junction bases unmatched: 4. The CDR3 protein is CASSLETGADQPQHF. CDR3 sequence (DNA): TGCGCCAGCAGCTTGGAGACAGGGGCCGATCAGCCCCAGCATTTT.

This chain uses TRBV7-6 with TRBJ2-3; possible D gene TRBD2, 5 bases. CDR3 length: 12 amino acids. Deletions cut 1 base from V and 8 bases from J, with 7 bases between. Germline CDR1 is SGHVS and CDR2 is FNYEAQ. The CDR3 coding sequence is TGTGCCAGCAGCTTAGATGGAGGTACGCAGTATTTT. Its translation: CASSLDGGTQYF.

This chain uses TRBV18 with TRBJ2-7, with a tentative D call TRBD1 (6 bases). In germline, CDR1 is KGHSH, CDR2 LQKENI. This CDR3 has 13 residues. Deletions cut 6 bases from V and 5 bases from J, with 14 bases between. The CDR3 DNA reads as TGTGCCAGCTCCCTTTACGACAGGCACGAGCAGTACTTC. Amino acids: CASSLYDRHEQYF.

The rearrangement links TRBV4-1 to TRBJ2-2; D is unclear. The germline CDR1 and CDR2 sequences are MGHRA and YSYEKL. There are 16 residues in the CDR3. V dropped 1 base and J dropped 2 bases, with 11 bases sitting between them. The CDR3 sequence is CASSQGTLSNTGELFF. CDR3 in DNA: TGCGCCAGCAGCCAAGGTACACTAAGCAACACCGGGGAGCTGTTTTTT.